The rows below give T cell receptor beta chains drawn from one sample of a study of CD4+ T cells in melanoma. Measured with immunoSEQ multiplex PCR; TCRdb has only the in-frame clones, and not every one. The sample carries 15,000 to 20,000 clones, approximately 76% recorded once. The sequencing input was cells from a culture (not recorded whether cultured in vitro). These TCRs come from a human donor with melanoma. Both conserved end residues are part of each CDR3. Fields, in order: CDR3 protein, CDR3 DNA, clone size, V gene, J gene, D gene. A D gene is named only where the DNA matches it firmly. Clone size, where shown, is once, few, many, or a class for clones that have expanded.

CDR3 protein: CASSFGTGAYGYTF
CDR3 DNA: TGTGCCAGCAGCTTTGGTACGGGGGCATATGGCTACACCTTC
clone size: .
V gene: TRBV13
J gene: TRBJ1-2
D gene: .

CDR3 protein: CASSYMGETQYF
CDR3 DNA: TGTGCCAGCAGCTACATGGGGGAGACCCAGTACTTC
clone size: .
V gene: TRBV7-9
J gene: TRBJ2-5
D gene: .

CDR3 protein: CASSIQGQGTDTQYF
CDR3 DNA: TGTGCCAGCAGCATCCAGGGACAGGGAACAGATACGCAGTATTTT
clone size: .
V gene: TRBV6-1
J gene: TRBJ2-3
D gene: TRBD1

CDR3 protein: CASSPRTDSGYTF
CDR3 DNA: TGTGCCAGCAGCCCTCGGACAGACTCTGGCTACACCTTC
clone size: .
V gene: TRBV2
J gene: TRBJ1-2
D gene: .

CDR3 protein: CASKDGTVNTEAFF
CDR3 DNA: TGCGCCAGCAAGGATGGGACGGTGAACACTGAAGCTTTCTTT
clone size: .
V gene: TRBV5-1
J gene: TRBJ1-1
D gene: .

CDR3 protein: CASSVRDRGMLNEKLFF
CDR3 DNA: TGCGCCAGCAGCGTCCGGGACAGGGGGATGTTAAATGAAAAACTGTTTTTT
clone size: .
V gene: TRBV5-1
J gene: TRBJ1-4
D gene: TRBD1

CDR3 protein: CASSVQVKGEAFF
CDR3 DNA: TGTGCCAGCAGCGTACAGGTTAAAGGTGAAGCTTTCTTT
clone size: .
V gene: TRBV10-3
J gene: TRBJ1-1
D gene: .

CDR3 protein: CASSPTGTGNGNTIYF
CDR3 DNA: TGTGCCAGCAGTCCAACCGGGACAGGGAATGGAAACACCATATATTTT
clone size: .
V gene: TRBV7-9
J gene: TRBJ1-3
D gene: TRBD1

CDR3 protein: CASSFPLTYEQYF
CDR3 DNA: TGTGCCAGCAGTTTTCCGTTAACATACGAGCAGTACTTC
clone size: once
V gene: TRBV2
J gene: TRBJ2-7
D gene: .

CDR3 protein: CASSFRATNEKLFF
CDR3 DNA: TGCGCCAGCAGCTTCAGGGCAACTAATGAAAAACTGTTTTTT
clone size: .
V gene: TRBV5-1
J gene: TRBJ1-4
D gene: .

CDR3 protein: CASTAPGGLAFF
CDR3 DNA: TGTGCCAGCACCGCTCCAGGGGGCTTAGCTTTCTTT
clone size: .
V gene: TRBV28
J gene: TRBJ1-1
D gene: TRBD1

CDR3 protein: CASSGGRGEQPQHF
CDR3 DNA: TGTGCCAGCAGCGGTGGCAGGGGGGAGCAGCCCCAGCATTTT
clone size: .
V gene: TRBV5-8
J gene: TRBJ1-5
D gene: TRBD1

CDR3 protein: CASSRDRGRDYGYTF
CDR3 DNA: TGCGCCAGCAGTCGGGACAGGGGGCGAGACTATGGCTACACCTTC
clone size: .
V gene: TRBV5-1
J gene: TRBJ1-2
D gene: TRBD1

CDR3 protein: CASSLEWGTDTQYF
CDR3 DNA: TGTGCCAGCAGCTTGGAGTGGGGGACAGATACGCAGTATTTT
clone size: .
V gene: TRBV5-5
J gene: TRBJ2-3
D gene: .

CDR3 protein: CASSAGTLSTDTQYF
CDR3 DNA: TGTGCCAGCAGTGCCGGGACCCTTAGCACAGATACGCAGTATTTT
clone size: .
V gene: TRBV6-6
J gene: TRBJ2-3
D gene: .

CDR3 protein: CASSFKGRDTGELFF
CDR3 DNA: TGTGCCAGCAGCTTCAAGGGAAGGGACACCGGGGAGCTGTTTTTT
clone size: .
V gene: TRBV11-2
J gene: TRBJ2-2
D gene: .

CDR3 protein: CASSLSAWDEQFF
CDR3 DNA: TGTGCCAGCAGTTTATCGGCTTGGGATGAGCAGTTCTTC
clone size: .
V gene: TRBV27
J gene: TRBJ2-1
D gene: .

CDR3 protein: CASSLVEEAVNEQFF
CDR3 DNA: TGCGCCAGCAGCCTCGTTGAGGAGGCAGTCAATGAGCAGTTCTTC
clone size: .
V gene: TRBV5-1
J gene: TRBJ2-1
D gene: .

CDR3 protein: CASIRNTGANYGYTF
CDR3 DNA: TGTGCCAGCATTCGAAACACAGGGGCTAACTATGGCTACACCTTC
clone size: .
V gene: TRBV2
J gene: TRBJ1-2
D gene: TRBD1

CDR3 protein: CASSEASGPGDTQYF
CDR3 DNA: TGTGCCAGCAGTGAAGCTTCGGGGCCGGGAGATACGCAGTATTTT
clone size: .
V gene: TRBV25-1
J gene: TRBJ2-3
D gene: .

CDR3 protein: CAAGQGYGYTF
CDR3 DNA: TGTGCCGCCGGACAGGGGTATGGCTACACCTTC
clone size: once
V gene: TRBV19
J gene: TRBJ1-2
D gene: TRBD1

CDR3 protein: CASSLSWGERYEQYF
CDR3 DNA: TGTGCCAGCAGTTTATCGTGGGGTGAGCGGTACGAGCAGTACTTC
clone size: .
V gene: TRBV27
J gene: TRBJ2-7
D gene: .

CDR3 protein: CASSQGYTDSSTEAFF
CDR3 DNA: TGCGCCAGCAGCCAAGGATATACGGATTCTTCAACTGAAGCTTTCTTT
clone size: .
V gene: TRBV4-1
J gene: TRBJ1-1
D gene: .

CDR3 protein: CASSLGTSGQSEQFF
CDR3 DNA: TGTGCCAGCAGCTTAGGGACTAGCGGTCAATCTGAGCAGTTCTTC
clone size: .
V gene: TRBV7-9
J gene: TRBJ2-1
D gene: TRBD2

CDR3 protein: CASSSVPERSNQPQHF
CDR3 DNA: TGTGCCAGCAGTAGCGTTCCGGAGCGCTCCAATCAGCCCCAGCATTTT
clone size: .
V gene: TRBV2
J gene: TRBJ1-5
D gene: .

CDR3 protein: CASSYSTGAGGNTIYF
CDR3 DNA: TGTGCCAGCAGTTACTCGACGGGGGCGGGAGGAAACACCATATATTTT
clone size: .
V gene: TRBV6-5
J gene: TRBJ1-3
D gene: .

CDR3 protein: CASSQVERGGGYTF
CDR3 DNA: TGTGCCAGCAGCCAAGTAGAAAGGGGAGGAGGCTACACCTTC
clone size: .
V gene: TRBV4-2
J gene: TRBJ1-2
D gene: .

CDR3 protein: CASSSTLAGGPDTQYF
CDR3 DNA: TGTGCCAGCAGTTCCACTCTAGCGGGGGGACCAGATACGCAGTATTTT
clone size: once
V gene: TRBV27
J gene: TRBJ2-3
D gene: TRBD2

CDR3 protein: CASSFSRGSTDTQYF
CDR3 DNA: TGTGCCAGCAGCTTTAGTAGGGGATCCACAGATACGCAGTATTTT
clone size: .
V gene: TRBV7-9
J gene: TRBJ2-3
D gene: .

CDR3 protein: CASSYNGQGHGNTIYF
CDR3 DNA: TGTGCCAGCAGTTACAATGGACAGGGCCATGGAAACACCATATATTTT
clone size: .
V gene: TRBV6-5
J gene: TRBJ1-3
D gene: TRBD1